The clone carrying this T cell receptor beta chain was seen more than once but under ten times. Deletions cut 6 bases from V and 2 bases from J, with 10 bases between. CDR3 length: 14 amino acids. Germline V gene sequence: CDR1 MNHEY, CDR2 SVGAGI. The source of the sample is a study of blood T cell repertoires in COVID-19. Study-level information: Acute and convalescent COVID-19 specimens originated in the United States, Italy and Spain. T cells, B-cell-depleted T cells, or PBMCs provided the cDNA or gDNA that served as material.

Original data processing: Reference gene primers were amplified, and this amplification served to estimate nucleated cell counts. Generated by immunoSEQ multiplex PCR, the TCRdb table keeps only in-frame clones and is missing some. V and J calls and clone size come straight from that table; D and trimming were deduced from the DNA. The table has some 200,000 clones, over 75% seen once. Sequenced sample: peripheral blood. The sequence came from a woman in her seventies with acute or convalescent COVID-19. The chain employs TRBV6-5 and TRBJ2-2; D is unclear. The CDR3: CASSVLENTGELFF. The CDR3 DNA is TGTGCCAGCAGCGTACTCGAAAACACCGGGGAGCTGTTTTTT.